The following is a TCR beta chain sequence with its context. CDR3 length: 13 amino acids. Trimming cost V 3 bases and J 4 bases, with 13 bases left between them. Germline CDR1 reads DFQATT; CDR2 reads SNEGSKA (reference sequence). Original processing methods: From reference gene primer amplification, estimates of nucleated cell counts were derived. This table comes from immunoSEQ multiplex PCR, and its TCRdb copy is limited to in-frame clones, with some not included. The V and J calls and clone size were taken over from that table, and D and trimming were inferred from the DNA. Of 250,000 to 350,000 clones detected, around nine tenths appear once; the ten largest clones hold approximately 7.5%. The entry originates in a study of blood T cell repertoires in COVID-19.

The chain is built from TRBV20-1 and TRBJ2-7; D possibly corresponds to TRBD2 (6 bases). This receptor was identified in a woman aged 25 to 39 with COVID-19, enrolled during active disease. Sequencing was carried out using peripheral blood. The CDR3 sequence: CSASPGTYYEQYF. CDR3 DNA sequence: TGCAGTGCTAGTCCTGGGACTTATTACGAGCAGTACTTC.